The 20 T cell receptor beta chains given below trace back to one sample, sequenced in a study of CDR3 diversity in severe acne. One entry per CDR3 protein, called by TCRdb with MiXCR from the PCR reads. The sample lists some 84,000 distinct CDR3 sequences, approximately 51% occurring once. Sequences were obtained from blood. The receptors derive from a male donor in good health, without acne.

With respect to this clonotype: Compared with germline, one end of the junction differs, possibly owing to a read error. As DNA, the CDR3 is TGTGCCAGCAACTTAGCGGGAGGAGTCGGGAAGCTGTTTTTT. Protein product: CASNLAGGVGKLFF. The chain joins TRBV2 to TRBJ2-2; the match to TRBD2 covers 10 bases. The CDR3 consists of 14 residues. Germline assignment: CDR1 SNHLY and CDR2 FYNNEI.

This clonotype ranks as medium-sized. J is TRBJ2-7 and V is TRBV10-2; a weak D match, TRBD1 (5 bases). Trimming pared 0 bases from V and 4 bases from J, leaving 13 bases between. Germline lookup yields CDR1 WSHSY and CDR2 SAAADI. CDR3 size: 15 residues. The CDR3 sequence: CASSESSGLVYEQYF. The CDR3 coding sequence is TGCGCCAGCAGTGAGTCGTCAGGGCTTGTGTACGAGCAGTACTTC.

By share, this clonotype ranks as medium-sized. The rearrangement uses TRBV10-3 and TRBJ2-3, with TRBD1 matching over 7 bases. The CDR3 runs to 15 residues. V dropped 6 bases and J dropped 0; count of bases not matched to a gene: 6. Germline V gene sequence: CDR1 ENHRY, CDR2 SYGVKD. The CDR3 DNA follows: TGTGCCATCAGAGGGGACAGATGGAGCACAGATACGCAGTATTTT. Protein sequence: CAIRGDRWSTDTQYF.

This clonotype was observed a handful of times. This CDR3 is missing its conserved last phenylalanine or tryptophan, likely due to a read error. The genes are TRBV3-1 and TRBJ1-2, with no clear D. Germline CDR1 and CDR2: LGHDT and YNNKEL (reference sequence). Trimming stripped 1 base from V and 3 bases from J, with 9 bases between. The CDR3 contains 14 residues. The chain's CDR3 is CASSQASWDYGYTL. CDR3 DNA sequence: TGTGCCAGCAGCCAAGCGTCGTGGGACTATGGCTACACCCTC.

V and J are TRBV18 and TRBJ2-1; no reliable D call. Looked up from germline, CDR1 is KGHSH and CDR2 is LQKENI. V lost 6 bases to trimming and J lost 6 bases, with 18 bases between them. There are 15 residues in the CDR3. The CDR3 DNA follows: TGTGCCAGCTCCCCTTCACTCCCCCCGAGCAATGAGCAGTTCTTC. It codes for CASSPSLPPSNEQFF. Using reference TRBV18 and TRBJ2-1 for the parts outside the CDR3, the full variable domain is NAGVMQNPRHLVRRRGQEARLRCSPMKGHSHVYWYRQLPEEGLKFMVYLQKENIIDESGMPKERFSAEFPKEGPSILRIQQVVRGDSAAYFCASSPSLPPSNEQFFGPGTRLTVL.

This clonotype was counted once. The chain is built from TRBV7-3 and TRBJ2-1, with a weak D call TRBD2 (6 bases). The J call may be in error: the DNA end matches TRBJ2-7 better. Germline-derived CDR1 and CDR2 are SGHTA and FQGTGA. The CDR3 totals 13 residues. CDR3 amino acids: CASSPTRGYEQYF. For the CDR3, the DNA is TGTGCCAGCAGCCCGACGCGGGGATATGAGCAGTACTTC.

This clonotype was detected only once. The chain couples TRBV6-1 to TRBJ1-5, with D hard to call. V was cut by 6 bases and J by 9 bases, with 12 bases left in between. The CDR3 runs to 12 residues. The germline CDR1 and CDR2 sequences are MNHNS and SASEGT. CDR3 sequence: CASSTPQAPQHF. In nucleotides, the CDR3 is TGTGCCAGCAGCACCCCCCAGGCGCCCCAGCATTTT.

The chain joins TRBV4-2 to TRBJ2-3; 12 bases are shared with TRBD2. The CDR3 is made up of 16 amino acids. The germline gives CDR1 LGHNA, CDR2 YNFKEQ. J was trimmed by 6 bases and V by 4 bases; bases with no gene match: 8. CDR3 coding DNA: TGTGCCAGCAGCCCTAGACTAGCGGGGGCGGGGGATACGCAGTATTTT. This codes for CASSPRLAGAGDTQYF.

The genes are TRBV24-1 and TRBJ2-3; D uncertain. The V and J ends lost 6 bases and 0 bases respectively, with 3 bases between them. This CDR3 region has 12 residues. Per the germline V gene, CDR1 is KGHDR and CDR2 is SFDVKD. CDR3 residues: CATSRSTDTQYF. For the CDR3, the DNA is TGTGCCACCAGTCGCAGCACAGATACGCAGTATTTT.

The J gene is TRBJ2-7, the V gene TRBV10-2, with 8 bases aligning to TRBD1. The CDR3 runs 14 residues. Germline V gives CDR1 WSHSY, CDR2 SAAADI. The V segment lost 2 bases and the J segment 4 bases; nucleotides outside the gene matches: 4. CDR3 DNA: TGCGCCAGCAGTGAGGGTGGACAGGGTTACGAGCAGTACTTC. It yields the protein CASSEGGQGYEQYF.

This clonotype was counted a single time. The chain recombines TRBV2 with TRBJ1-2; D may be TRBD1 (5 bases). CDR1 SNHLY and CDR2 FYNNEI come from the germline V gene. The CDR3 totals 16 residues. Trimming took 6 bases from V and 3 from J, leaving 20 bases between them. The DNA for the CDR3 is TGTGCCAGCAGCTCCTGGGGGGGTCCGGTAGACTATGGCTACACCTTC. It yields the protein CASSSWGGPVDYGYTF.

Turning to this clonotype: Since a much larger clone is just one base distant, this may be a read error. The conserved closing phenylalanine or tryptophan is absent in this CDR3, likely reflecting a read error. The DNA for the CDR3 is TGTGCCACCAGTGATCTAGAACAGGGGAACTCTCTAGAGACCCAGTACTCC. Translation gives CATSDLEQGNSLETQYS. V and J are TRBV24-1 and TRBJ2-5; 7 bases are a match to TRBD1. Germline assignment: CDR1 KGHDR and CDR2 SFDVKD. The length of the CDR3 is 17 residues. The ends lost 3 bases at V and 4 bases at J; junction bases unmatched: 13.

This clonotype occurred many times. The J gene is TRBJ2-1, the V gene TRBV18; D gene uncertain. The CDR3 has 13 residues. V was shortened by 0 bases and J by 8 bases, with 8 bases between the two germline ends. Germline-derived CDR1 and CDR2 are KGHSH and LQKENI. CDR3 coding DNA: TGTGCCAGCTCACCACCGACCGGCGATGAGCAGTTCTTC. It is translated as CASSPPTGDEQFF.

The V gene is TRBV7-2, the J gene TRBJ2-2; a weak D match, TRBD1 (5 bases). The germline V gene encodes CDR1 SGHTA and CDR2 FQGNSA. This CDR3 has 14 amino acids. Trimming took 5 bases from V and 8 from J, leaving 15 bases between them. The CDR3 is CASSRRVRTGELFF. In DNA form, the CDR3 reads TGTGCCAGCAGCCGCAGGGTGCGTACTGGGGAGCTGTTTTTT.

This chain uses TRBV6-4 with TRBJ2-5; the match to TRBD2 covers 15 bases. With 4 bases clipped from V and 5 bases from J, the junction kept 5 bases outside the gene matches. The germline V gene encodes CDR1 MRHNA and CDR2 SNTAGT. This CDR3 comprises 16 residues. DNA of the CDR3: TGTGCCAGCAGTGTTACCGGGACTAGCGGGGGGGAGACCCAGTACTTC. Protein: CASSVTGTSGGETQYF.

This clonotype showed up many times. The rearrangement joins TRBV27 to TRBJ2-7; tentative D call: TRBD1 (6 bases). Germline CDR1 reads MNHEY; CDR2 reads SMNVEV (reference sequence). V lost 4 bases, J lost 4 bases, and 14 bases lay in between. CDR3 length: 14 residues. For the CDR3, the DNA is TGTGCCAGCAGTTCCACGCTACAGGGTTACGAGCAGTACTTC. Its protein product is CASSSTLQGYEQYF.

This clonotype qualifies as medium-sized (0.01 to 0.1%). CDR3 sequence reads: CASTTGQAAGGTQYF. The DNA of the CDR3 is TGCGCCAGCACCACAGGACAGGCCGCCGGGGGTACGCAGTATTTT. The chain carries TRBV10-1 and TRBJ2-3; D is perhaps TRBD1 (7 bases). The CDR3 extends over 15 amino acids. Per germline, CDR1 WNHNN and CDR2 SYGVQD (reference sequence). The V gene lost 7 bases and the J gene lost 8 bases, with 22 bases spanning the gap.

This clonotype occurred many times. This sequence joins TRBV18 and TRBJ2-5; 8 positions match TRBD1. Looked up from germline, CDR1 is KGHSH and CDR2 is LQKENI. Trimming took 0 bases from V and 2 from J; bases not matched to a gene: 2. The CDR3 loop spans 15 amino acids. CDR3 coding DNA: TGTGCCAGCTCACCACCAGGACAGGGACAAGAGACCCAGTACTTC. Its translation is CASSPPGQGQETQYF.

The chain uses TRBV29-1 and TRBJ2-7, with TRBD2 as a possible D gene (6 bases). CDR1 is SQVTM and CDR2 is ANQGSEA in the germline V gene. The CDR3 covers 16 residues. V lost 4 bases to trimming and J lost 2 bases, with 21 bases between them. CDR3 protein: CSVGGFAGSQTYEQYF. The CDR3 nucleotides read TGCAGCGTTGGGGGATTTGCGGGAAGTCAGACCTACGAGCAGTACTTC.

At least ten counts were recorded for this clonotype. The chain couples TRBV5-1 to TRBJ1-1, with 9 nucleotides matching TRBD1. Germline CDR1 is SGHRS and CDR2 is YFSETQ. Trimming removed 5 bases from V and 7 bases from J; junction bases left unmatched: 12. This CDR3 comprises 15 residues. The DNA for the CDR3 is TGCGCCAGCAGGTCCTTCGGACAGGGGCACTTTGAAGCTTTCTTT. Its protein is CASRSFGQGHFEAFF.